This T cell receptor (beta chain) was observed in a study of monozygotic twins with inflammatory bowel disease. Remarks on this clonotype: What it binds is not known.

Overall study findings and caveats: Using the inverse Simpson index, IBD patients had lower TCRbeta diversity than healthy co-twins. Variability may have been added to patient repertoires by differing immunosuppressive treatments. In the analysis, different T cell subtypes could not be told apart.

TCRdb reanalyzed the 5' RACE reads, giving one entry per CDR3 protein sequence and no DNA. Its table records over 110,000 distinct CDR3 sequences. Blood was drawn at around 2.5 ml per donor. The CDR3 sequence is 13 residues long. Germline V gene data show CDR1 as KGHDR and CDR2 as SFDVKD. This clonotype was obtained from a human donor with ulcerative colitis or Crohn's disease, or a healthy co-twin of an affected twin (not recorded which). This chain links TRBV24-1 with TRBJ2-1; without DNA, the TCRdb call of TRBD2 cannot be checked. Sequencing was performed on blood. The CDR3 sequence is CATSRAGYNEQFF.